The rows below give T cell receptor beta chains drawn from one sample of a study of T-cell memory formation after mild COVID-19. Each CDR3 protein gets one entry after TCRdb re-called the 5' RACE reads with MiXCR. The table includes 65,000 to 100,000 distinct CDR3 sequences, roughly 13% detected once. The sequenced sample was PBMCs or a T cell subset sorted from them (not recorded which). These receptors were obtained from a man younger than 30 who had mild COVID-19 (a few samples of this study predate the infection). Cell type and time point are not known. CDR3s include the opening cysteine and the closing phenylalanine or tryptophan. D genes are given only for firm matches. For some rows the clone size is stated as once, few or many, or as a class when expanded; others skip it.

d_call j_call v_call clone_size cdr3_nt cdr3_aa
- TRBJ2-3 TRBV27 - TGTGCCAGCAGTAACCAGGGCACAGATACGCAGTATTTT CASSNQGTDTQYF
TRBD2 TRBJ2-1 TRBV7-2 many TGTGCCAGCAGCCCTATAGCGGGGGGGTCCTACAATGAGCAGTTCTTC CASSPIAGGSYNEQFF
- TRBJ2-2 TRBV5-1 - TGCGCCAGCAGCTTACGGAGGGGCACCGGGGAGCTGTTTTTT CASSLRRGTGELFF
TRBD2 TRBJ2-3 TRBV7-2 few TGTGCCAGCAGCTTAAGGACTAGGGTGGGCACAGATACGCAGTATTTT CASSLRTRVGTDTQYF
- TRBJ2-2 TRBV6-6 few TGTGCCAGCAGTTACACCCTAGCGAACACCGGGGAGCTGTTTTTT CASSYTLANTGELFF
- TRBJ2-3 TRBV5-1 few TGCGCCAGCAGCTTCACCACAGATACGCAGTATTTT CASSFTTDTQYF
- TRBJ1-1 TRBV6-4 - TGTGCCAGTCCGAGGGGGGACACTGAAGCTTTCTTT CASPRGDTEAFF
- TRBJ1-4 TRBV29-1 - TGCAGCGTTGTCCCAGCAGGCTCTGGGGAAAAACTGTTTTTT CSVVPAGSGEKLFF
TRBD2 TRBJ2-7 TRBV29-1 few TGCAGCGTTGAGGGCCTGGCGGGGGGCCGTTACGAGCAGTACTTC CSVEGLAGGRYEQYF
TRBD2 TRBJ2-3 TRBV6-5 few TGTGCCAGCAGTCCACCAGCGGGGGGGAGCACAGATACGCAGTATTTT CASSPPAGGSTDTQYF
TRBD2 TRBJ2-7 TRBV4-3 many TGCGCCAGCAGCCAAGATTTGACTAGCGCATCCTACGAGCAGTACTTC CASSQDLTSASYEQYF
TRBD1 TRBJ2-7 TRBV19 few TGTGCCAGTAGTGCCAGGGGGCTTGGGTACGAGCAGTACTTC CASSARGLGYEQYF
- TRBJ2-3 TRBV9 few TGTGCCAGCAGCCCTTGGGGTGGTGCAGATACGCAGTATTTT CASSPWGGADTQYF
- TRBJ1-5 TRBV20-1 - TGCAGTGCTAGGGGGAGAGTTCAGCCCCAGCATTTT CSARGRVQPQHF
TRBD2 TRBJ2-7 TRBV12-3/TRBV12-4 - TGTGCCAGCTCGACCGGGACTAGCGGCTACGAGCAGTACTTC CASSTGTSGYEQYF
- TRBJ2-7 TRBV7-9 - TGTGCCAGCAGCTCCGAAGAACAGGGTCCTCGGAACGAGCAGTACTTC CASSSEEQGPRNEQYF
- TRBJ1-5 TRBV6-2/TRBV6-3 few TGTGCCAGCAGTCTCAACGGAGTGTATCAGCCCCAGCATTTT CASSLNGVYQPQHF
TRBD1 TRBJ2-2 TRBV7-9 few TGTGCCACCGGACAGGGGGGCACCGGGGAGCTGTTTTTT CATGQGGTGELFF
TRBD1 TRBJ2-3 TRBV24-1 few TGTGCCACCAGTGGTCCAGGGGGACCAAGCACAGATACGCAGTATTTT CATSGPGGPSTDTQYF
TRBD2 TRBJ2-3 TRBV5-4 few TGTGCCAGCAGCTTCCACCCACCCACTAGCGGGGGGCCCGAAGATACGCAGTATTTT CASSFHPPTSGGPEDTQYF
- TRBJ2-5 TRBV4-1 many TGCGCCAGCAGCCGTAGTACCAGTGGATCGGAGACCCAGTACTTC CASSRSTSGSETQYF
- TRBJ2-1 TRBV4-3 few TGCGCCAGCAGCCAAGACCTCCAGGGCGGGAATGAGCAGTTCTTC CASSQDLQGGNEQFF
- TRBJ2-3 TRBV5-1 few TGCGCCAGCAGCTTGAGTATCGGGGGAAGCACAGATACGCAGTATTTT CASSLSIGGSTDTQYF
- TRBJ2-7 TRBV29-1 - TGCAGCGTTTTCGGGGGCTACGGCGAGCAGTACTTC CSVFGGYGEQYF
TRBD1 TRBJ2-5 TRBV24-1 - TGTGCCGCCAGTGCCCAGGACAGGGGCCGGGAGACCCAGTACTTC CAASAQDRGRETQYF
- TRBJ2-3 TRBV19 - TGTGCCAGTACCTTACTAGCAGGCACAGATACGCAGTATTTT CASTLLAGTDTQYF
TRBD1 TRBJ1-5 TRBV5-1 - TGCGCCAGCAGATGGGACAGGGAGGCAGCCCAGCATTTT CASRWDREAAQHF
TRBD2 TRBJ2-1 TRBV20-1 many TGCAGTGCTAGAGATGGAGCGGGGGCCTACAATGAGCAGTTCTTC CSARDGAGAYNEQFF
- TRBJ1-6 TRBV9 - TGTGCCAGCAGCGTAGAAGGGGTGCGTTCACCCCTCCACTTT CASSVEGVRSPLHF
- TRBJ2-2 TRBV12-3/TRBV12-4 - TGTGCCAGCAGTGCGAGGACTACCCGGCCGAACACCGGGGAGCTGTTTTTT CASSARTTRPNTGELFF
- TRBJ1-1 TRBV6-2/TRBV6-3 few TGTGCCAGCGCGCCTTACCGGGGGGGCACTGAAGCTTTCTTT CASAPYRGGTEAFF
TRBD2 TRBJ2-3 TRBV4-1 many TGCGCCAGCAGCCAAGGGCGGGGGGGCGTCGCAGATACGCAGTATTTT CASSQGRGGVADTQYF
TRBD1 TRBJ2-7 TRBV5-1 few TGCGCCAGCCGCGACAGGGACAATGGGCATTACGAGCAGTACTTC CASRDRDNGHYEQYF
- TRBJ2-2 TRBV5-1 few TGCGCCAGCAGCTCCCCCACAAACACCGGGGAGCTGTTTTTT CASSSPTNTGELFF
- TRBJ2-5 TRBV4-2 few TGTGCCAGCAGCGCAGGCCCCTTGCTCGGGGCCCTCTACTTC CASSAGPLLGALYF
- TRBJ1-1 TRBV7-2 few TGTGCCAGCTCGTGGGGCGAGAACACTGAAGCTTTCTTT CASSWGENTEAFF